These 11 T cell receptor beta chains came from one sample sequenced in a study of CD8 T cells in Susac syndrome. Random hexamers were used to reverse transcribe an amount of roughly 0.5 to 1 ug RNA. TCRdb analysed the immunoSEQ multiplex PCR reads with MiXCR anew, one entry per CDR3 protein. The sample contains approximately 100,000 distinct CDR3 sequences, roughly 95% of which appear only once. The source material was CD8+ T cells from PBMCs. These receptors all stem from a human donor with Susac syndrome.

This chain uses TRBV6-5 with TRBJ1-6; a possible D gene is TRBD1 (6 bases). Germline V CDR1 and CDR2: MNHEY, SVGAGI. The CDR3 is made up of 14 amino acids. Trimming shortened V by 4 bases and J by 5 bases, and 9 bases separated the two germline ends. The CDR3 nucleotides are TGTGCCAGCAGTTTGAGACAGGATAATTCACCCCTCCACTTT. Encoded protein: CASSLRQDNSPLHF.

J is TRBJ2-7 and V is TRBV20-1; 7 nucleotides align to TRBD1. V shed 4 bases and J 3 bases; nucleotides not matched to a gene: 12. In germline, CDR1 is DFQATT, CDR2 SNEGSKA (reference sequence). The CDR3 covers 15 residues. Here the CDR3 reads CSANDRDLNYYEQYF. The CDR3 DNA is TGCAGTGCTAATGACAGGGACCTCAATTACTACGAGCAGTACTTC.

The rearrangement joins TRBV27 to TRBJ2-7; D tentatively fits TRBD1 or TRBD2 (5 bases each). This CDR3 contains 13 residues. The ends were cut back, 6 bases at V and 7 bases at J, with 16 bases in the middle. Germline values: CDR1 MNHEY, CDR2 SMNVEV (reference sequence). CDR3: CASRPGPQGEQYF. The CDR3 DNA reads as TGTGCCAGCAGACCGGGACCTCAAGGAGAGCAGTACTTC.

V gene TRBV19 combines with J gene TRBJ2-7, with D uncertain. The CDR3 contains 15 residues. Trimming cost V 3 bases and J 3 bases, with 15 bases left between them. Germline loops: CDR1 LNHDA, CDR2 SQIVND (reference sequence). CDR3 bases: TGTGCCAGTAGTATTTCCGAGTCCCATTTCTACGAGCAGTACTTC. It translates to CASSISESHFYEQYF.

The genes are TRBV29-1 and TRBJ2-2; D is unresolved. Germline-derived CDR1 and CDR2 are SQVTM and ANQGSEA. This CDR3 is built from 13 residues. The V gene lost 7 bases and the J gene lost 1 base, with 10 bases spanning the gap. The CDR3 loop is CSAFPGNTGELFF. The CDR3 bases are TGCAGCGCATTCCCTGGGAACACCGGGGAGCTGTTTTTT.

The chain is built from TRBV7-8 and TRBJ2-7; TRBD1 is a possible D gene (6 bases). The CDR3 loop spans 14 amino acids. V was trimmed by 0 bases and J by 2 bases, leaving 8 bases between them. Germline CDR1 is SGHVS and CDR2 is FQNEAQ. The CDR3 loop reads CASSLAGGAYEQYF. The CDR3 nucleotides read TGTGCCAGCAGCTTAGCAGGGGGTGCCTACGAGCAGTACTTC. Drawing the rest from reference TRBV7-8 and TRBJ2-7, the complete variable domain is GAGVSQSPRYKVAKRGQDVALRCDPISGHVSLFWYQQALGQGPEFLTYFQNEAQLDKSGLPSDRFFAERPEGSVSTLKIQRTQQEDSAVYLCASSLAGGAYEQYFGPGTRLTVT.

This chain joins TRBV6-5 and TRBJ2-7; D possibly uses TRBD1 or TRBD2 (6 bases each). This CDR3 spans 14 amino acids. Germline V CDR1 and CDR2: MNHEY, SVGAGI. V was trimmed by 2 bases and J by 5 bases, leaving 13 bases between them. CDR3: CASSYPGARDEQYF. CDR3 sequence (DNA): TGTGCCAGCAGTTACCCGGGGGCGCGCGACGAGCAGTACTTC.

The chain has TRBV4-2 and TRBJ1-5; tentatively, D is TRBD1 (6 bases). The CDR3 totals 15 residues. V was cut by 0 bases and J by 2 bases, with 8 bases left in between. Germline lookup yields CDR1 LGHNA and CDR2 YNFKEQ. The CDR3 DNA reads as TGTGCCAGCAGCCAAGAGTGGACAGGCAATCAGCCCCAGCATTTT. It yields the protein CASSQEWTGNQPQHF.

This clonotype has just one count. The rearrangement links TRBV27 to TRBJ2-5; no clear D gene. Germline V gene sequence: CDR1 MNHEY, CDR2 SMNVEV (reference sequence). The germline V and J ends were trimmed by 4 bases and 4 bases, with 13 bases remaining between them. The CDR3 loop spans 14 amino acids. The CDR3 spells CASSYNPRRETQYF. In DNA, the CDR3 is TGTGCCAGCAGTTATAACCCTAGGAGAGAGACCCAGTACTTC.

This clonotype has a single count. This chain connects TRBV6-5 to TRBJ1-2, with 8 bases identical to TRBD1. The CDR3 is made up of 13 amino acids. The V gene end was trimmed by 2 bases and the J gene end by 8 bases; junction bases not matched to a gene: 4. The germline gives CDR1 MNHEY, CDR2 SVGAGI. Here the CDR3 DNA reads TGTGCCAGCAGTTACGGATCAGGGGGCGGCTACACCTTC. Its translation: CASSYGSGGGYTF.

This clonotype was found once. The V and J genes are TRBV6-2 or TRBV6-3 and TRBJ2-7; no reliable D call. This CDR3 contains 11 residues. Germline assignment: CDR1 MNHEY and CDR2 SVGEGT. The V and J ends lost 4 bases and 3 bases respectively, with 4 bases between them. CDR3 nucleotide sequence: TGTGCCAGCAGTTCCATCTACGAGCAGTACTTC. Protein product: CASSSIYEQYF.